These 20 T cell receptor beta chains came from one sample sequenced in a study of blood T cell repertoires in COVID-19. Profiled with immunoSEQ multiplex PCR; TCRdb holds only in-frame clones, not every one. The sample yields 200,000 or so clones, roughly four fifths seen once. Sample: PBMCs or T cells enriched from blood (not recorded which). These receptors originate from a man aged 35 to 55 who had recovered from COVID-19.

The gene calls are TRBV6-6 and TRBJ2-3, with D maybe TRBD2 (6 bases). Germline CDR1 is MNHNY and CDR2 is SVGAGI (reference sequence). Trimming pared 0 bases from V and 3 bases from J, leaving 13 bases between. The CDR3 totals 16 residues. The CDR3, as DNA: TGTGCCAGCAGTTACTCGTCACTAGCAGAGACAGATACGCAGTATTTT. Translating gives CASSYSSLAETDTQYF.

This chain joins TRBV7-9 and TRBJ1-2, with TRBD1 identical over 7 bases. Germline CDR1 and CDR2: SEHNR and FQNEAQ (reference sequence). This CDR3 comprises 12 residues. Unmatched junction bases numbered 9, after V lost 4 bases and J lost 13 bases. In DNA form, the CDR3 reads TGTGCCAGCAGCTATTCAACAGGGGTCTTCACCTTC. Protein product: CASSYSTGVFTF.

The CDR3, as DNA: TGTGCCAGCAGCTTGGATCCAGGTGTCGGATTTTCAGCTTTCTTT. It specifies CASSLDPGVGFSAFF. This chain links TRBV5-5 with TRBJ1-1; D call uncertain. The CDR3 length is 15 residues. Trimming removed 0 bases from V and 10 bases from J, with 19 bases in between. Per germline, CDR1 SGHKS and CDR2 YYEKEE (reference sequence).

The chain employs TRBV19 and TRBJ2-1; 10 bases agree with TRBD2. Losses at the gene ends were 5 bases for V and 6 bases for J; bases not matched to a gene: 7. Germline V gene lookup returns CDR1 LNHDA and CDR2 SQIVND (reference sequence). The CDR3 loop spans 15 amino acids. The CDR3 spells CASSQGLAPTNEQFF. CDR3 DNA: TGTGCCAGTAGTCAGGGACTAGCGCCGACCAATGAGCAGTTCTTC.

Regarding this clone: A junction boundary mismatches the germline segment, possibly from a read error. The rearrangement joins TRBV5-5 to TRBJ1-2, with D unclear. The germline V gene has CDR1 SGHKS and CDR2 YYEKEE (reference sequence). The length of the CDR3 is 14 residues. CDR3 DNA sequence: TGTGCCAGCAGCTTGGCCCGGGATGCCTATCGCTACACCTTC. It specifies CASSLARDAYRYTF. Full variable domain (outside the CDR3, taken from reference TRBV5-5 and TRBJ1-2): DAGVTQSPTHLIKTRGQQVTLRCSPISGHKSVSWYQQVLGQGPQFIFQYYEKEERGRGNFPDRFSARQFPNYSSELNVNALLLGDSALYLCASSLARDAYRYTFGSGTRLTVV.

This chain uses TRBV7-2 with TRBJ2-4, with D possibly TRBD2 on 5 matching bases. The germline gives CDR1 SGHTA, CDR2 FQGNSA. Trimming pared 2 bases from V and 1 base from J, leaving 6 bases between. The length of the CDR3 is 14 residues. The CDR3 reads CASSLSGAKNIQYF. The CDR3 bases are TGTGCCAGCAGCTTATCGGGGGCCAAAAACATTCAGTACTTC.

The V and J genes are TRBV4-2 and TRBJ2-3, with D maybe TRBD2 (6 bases). With 1 base removed from V and 0 bases from J, the gap between germline ends came to 20 bases. Germline V gene lookup returns CDR1 LGHNA and CDR2 YNFKEQ. The CDR3 has 19 residues. CDR3 DNA: TGTGCCAGCAGCCAAGGGACTACGCGGGGATCCTCTAGCACAGATACGCAGTATTTT. Translating it yields CASSQGTTRGSSSTDTQYF.

The chain has TRBV6-1 and TRBJ1-2; tentatively, D is TRBD1 (6 bases). The CDR3 is 18 residues long. Germline values: CDR1 MNHNS, CDR2 SASEGT. V shed 0 bases and J shed 0 bases, with 17 bases lying between them. The CDR3 loop reads CASSEARSGVNSNYGYTF. CDR3 DNA sequence: TGTGCCAGCAGTGAAGCGCGGTCAGGGGTGAACTCTAACTATGGCTACACCTTC.

Note on this clone: Distinct nucleotide sequences in the sample also encode this CDR3. The chain uses TRBV5-4 and TRBJ2-5, with 7 bases matching TRBD2. Germline assignment: CDR1 SGHNT and CDR2 YYREEE (reference sequence). CDR3 length: 15 amino acids. V gave up 0 bases and J gave up 2 bases; unmatched junction bases: 4. The CDR3, as DNA: TGTGCCAGCAGCTTGGCCGGGGGAGGGCAAGAGACCCAGTACTTC. Protein product: CASSLAGGGQETQYF.

This chain uses TRBV19 with TRBJ1-2, with TRBD1 identical over 8 bases. The CDR3 contains 17 residues. From germline, CDR1 is LNHDA and CDR2 SQIVND (reference sequence). J gave up 6 bases and V 0 bases, and 12 bases lay outside the gene matches. CDR3 coding DNA: TGTGCCAGTAGTATAGACCAGACAGGGGATGTTATGAATGGCTACACCTTC. This sequence encodes CASSIDQTGDVMNGYTF.

This clone was observed once. The chain recombines TRBV5-1 with TRBJ1-1, with D tentatively TRBD1 (6 bases). There are 14 residues in the CDR3. V dropped 3 bases and J dropped 0 bases, with 9 bases sitting between them. Per germline, CDR1 SGHRS and CDR2 YFSETQ. CDR3 sequence: CASSYGQLNTEAFF. The CDR3 nucleotides read TGCGCCAGCAGCTACGGACAGTTGAACACTGAAGCTTTCTTT.

J is TRBJ1-1 and V is TRBV14, with TRBD1 identical over 8 bases. J gave up 1 base and V 4 bases, and 2 bases lay outside the gene matches. CDR1 and CDR2 from the germline V gene are SGHDN and FVKESK. The CDR3 runs to 14 residues. CDR3 in amino acids: CASSRGTGNTEAFF. CDR3 coding DNA: TGTGCCAGCAGCCGTGGGACAGGGAACACTGAAGCTTTCTTT.

This clone was picked up one time. This chain uses TRBV28 with TRBJ2-3, with D maybe TRBD2 (5 bases). Trimming removed 1 base from V and 5 bases from J, with 10 bases in between. The CDR3 consists of 14 residues. Germline CDR1 is MDHEN and CDR2 is SYDVKM. This chain's CDR3 is CASSLFLRGDTQYF. CDR3 sequence (DNA): TGTGCCAGCAGTTTATTCCTACGGGGAGATACGCAGTATTTT.

This rearrangement joins TRBV5-6 to TRBJ2-7, with D possibly matching TRBD1 (5 bases). V gave up 0 bases and J gave up 2 bases, with 9 bases separating them. This CDR3 contains 14 residues. From germline, CDR1 is SGHDT and CDR2 YYEEEE. CDR3 sequence reads: CASSLGDRAYEQYF. The CDR3 nucleotides read TGTGCCAGCAGCTTGGGAGACAGAGCCTACGAGCAGTACTTC.

The chain employs TRBV5-6 and TRBJ2-1; 7 bases fit TRBD2. Trimming cost V 3 bases and J 8 bases; bases outside gene matches: 11. Germline CDR1 and CDR2: SGHDT and YYEEEE. This CDR3 has 15 residues. CDR3 sequence reads: CASSWGGGIEDEQFF. DNA for the CDR3: TGTGCCAGCAGCTGGGGCGGGGGAATTGAGGATGAGCAGTTCTTC.

The chain carries TRBV29-1 and TRBJ1-1, with D possibly matching TRBD1 (5 bases). Trimming took off 7 bases at V and 7 bases at J, with 16 bases between the two ends. The germline CDR1 and CDR2 sequences are SQVTM and ANQGSEA. There are 12 residues in the CDR3. The CDR3 loop is CSGQLNPFEAFF. In DNA, the CDR3 is TGCAGCGGACAGCTCAACCCCTTTGAAGCTTTCTTT. The entire variable domain, with the rest obtained from reference TRBV29-1 and TRBJ1-1, is as follows: SAVISQKPSRDICQRGTSLTIQCQVDSQVTMMFWYRQQPGQSLTLIATANQGSEATYESGFVIDKFPISRPNLTFSTLTVSNMSPEDSSIYLCSGQLNPFEAFFGQGTRLTVV.

The V call is TRBV30, the J call TRBJ1-2; TRBD1 aligns across 8 bases. Trimming removed 5 bases from V and 6 bases from J; junction bases left unmatched: 5. Germline V gives CDR1 GTSNPN, CDR2 SVGIG (reference sequence). This CDR3 region has 12 residues. The CDR3 protein is CAWGQGGHGYTF. Here the CDR3 DNA reads TGTGCCTGGGGACAGGGAGGCCATGGCTACACCTTC.

The chain is built from TRBV4-3 and TRBJ1-2; D gene uncertain. The V gene lost 0 bases and the J gene lost 2 bases, with 7 bases spanning the gap. The CDR3 covers 14 residues. Per germline, CDR1 LGHNA and CDR2 YSLEER. In DNA, the CDR3 is TGCGCCAGCAGCCAAGATCGGAGGAACTATGGCTACACCTTC. Translating it yields CASSQDRRNYGYTF.

The chain joins TRBV7-2 to TRBJ2-7, with 7 nucleotides matching TRBD1. Germline loops: CDR1 SGHTA, CDR2 FQGNSA. The CDR3 spans 13 residues. The ends lost 4 bases at V and 9 bases at J; junction bases unmatched: 9. The CDR3 region has the DNA TGTGCCAGCAGCTCCTCGAACCGGGACAGGCAGTACTTC. This codes for CASSSSNRDRQYF. Supplemented by reference TRBV7-2 and TRBJ2-7, the full variable domain reads GAGVSQSPSNKVTEKGKDVELRCDPISGHTALYWYRQSLGQGLEFLIYFQGNSAPDKSGLPSDRFSAERTGGSVSTLTIQRTQQEDSAVYLCASSSSNRDRQYFGPGTRLTVT.

This chain uses TRBV6-5 with TRBJ1-1; 9 bases line up with TRBD1. The CDR3 loop spans 14 amino acids. Germline V gives CDR1 MNHEY, CDR2 SVGAGI. The V gene end was trimmed by 6 bases and the J gene end by 3 bases; junction bases not matched to a gene: 5. The CDR3 reads CASRYRGPHTEAFF. CDR3 in DNA: TGTGCCAGCAGATACAGGGGGCCTCACACTGAAGCTTTCTTT.